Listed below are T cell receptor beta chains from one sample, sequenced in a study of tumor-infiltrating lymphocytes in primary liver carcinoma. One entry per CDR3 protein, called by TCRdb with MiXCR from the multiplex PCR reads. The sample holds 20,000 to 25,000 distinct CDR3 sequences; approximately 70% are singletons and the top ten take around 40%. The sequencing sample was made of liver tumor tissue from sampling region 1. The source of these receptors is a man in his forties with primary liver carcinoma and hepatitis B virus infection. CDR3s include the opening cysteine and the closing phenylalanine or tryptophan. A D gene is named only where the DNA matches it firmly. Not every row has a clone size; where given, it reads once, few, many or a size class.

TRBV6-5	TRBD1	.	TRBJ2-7	CAGRPGQASSFYEQYF	TGCGCCGGCAGGCCCGGACAGGCATCATCCTTTTACGAGCAGTACTTC
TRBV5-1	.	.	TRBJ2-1	CASSLGGTNCYNEQLF	TGCGCCAGCAGCTTAGGTGGGACGAACTGCTACAATGAGCAGCTCTTC
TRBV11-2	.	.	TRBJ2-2	CASSLALGGANTGVLLF	TGTGCCAGCAGTTTAGCATTAGGAGGGGCGAACACCGGGGTACTGTTATTT
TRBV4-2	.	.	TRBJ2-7	CAFSQEGQGAGEQYF	TGTGCCTTCAGTCAAGAGGGGCAGGGTGCGGGGGAGCAGTACTTC
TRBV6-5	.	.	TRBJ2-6	CACSPGLPGANALTF	TGTGCCTGCAGTCCCGGCCTTCCTGGGGCCAACGCCCTGACTTTC
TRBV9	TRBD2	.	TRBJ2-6	CASGESGIPGANVLSF	TGTGCTAGCGGGGAAAGTGGTATCCCTGGGGCCAACGTCCTGAGTTTC
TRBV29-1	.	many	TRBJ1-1	CSVLGAASTEPFF	TGCAGCGTCCTAGGCGCGGCCTCCACTGAACCTTTCTTT
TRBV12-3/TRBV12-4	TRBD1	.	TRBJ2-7	CASSLGQGVSYEQHF	TGTGCCAGCAGTTTAGGACAGGGGGTCAGCTACGAGCAGCACTTC
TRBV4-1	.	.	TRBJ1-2	CVSSQGDMNYGYTF	TGCGTCAGCAGCCAAGGAGACATGAACTATGGCTACACCTTC
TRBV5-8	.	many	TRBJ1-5	CASSSLRGGNQPQHF	TGTGCCAGCAGCTCCCTTCGAGGGGGCAATCAGCCCCAGCATTTT
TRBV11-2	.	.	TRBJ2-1	CAMSLYRLVSEQFF	TGTGCCATGAGCTTATACCGGCTTGTTAGTGAGCAGTTCTTC
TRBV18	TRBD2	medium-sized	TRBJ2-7	CASSPTGGTSPYEQYF	TGTGCCAGCTCACCAACCGGAGGGACTAGCCCCTACGAGCAGTACTTC
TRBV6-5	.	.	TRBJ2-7	CAGMPGHAASFYEQYF	TGTGCCGGCATGCCCGGACATGCAGCATCCTTTTACGAGCAGTACTTC
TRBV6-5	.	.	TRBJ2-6	CASNSVTGANVLIF	TGTGCCAGCAATTCCGTCACGGGGGCCAACGTCCTGATTTTC
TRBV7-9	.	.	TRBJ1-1	CASSFQGLIEAFF	TGTGCCAGCAGCTTTCAGGGTTTGATTGAAGCTTTCTTT
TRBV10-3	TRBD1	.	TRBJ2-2	CAIMGTEDGNIGELFF	TGTGCCATCATGGGGACAGAAGATGGGAACATCGGGGAGTTGTTTTTT
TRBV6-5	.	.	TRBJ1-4	CASSYSRGTNGQLFF	TGTGCCAGCAGTTACTCCCGGGGGACTAATGGACAACTGTTTTTC
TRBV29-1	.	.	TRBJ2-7	CSIAGVPSYEQYF	TGCAGCATTGCAGGTGTTCCCTCCTACGAGCAGTACTTT
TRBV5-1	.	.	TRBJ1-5	CARSLPGSNQPQHF	TGCGCCAGGAGCTTGCCAGGGAGCAATCAGCCCCAGCATTTT
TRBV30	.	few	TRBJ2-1	CAWSVLRARGDEQFF	TGTGCCTGGAGTGTACTCAGGGCCCGAGGGGATGAGCAGTTCTTC
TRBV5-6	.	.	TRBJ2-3	CASSFGITDMQYF	TGTGCCAGCAGCTTCGGGATCACAGATATGCAGTATTTT
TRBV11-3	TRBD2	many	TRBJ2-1	CASSLSGTSGRGEQFF	TGTGCCAGCAGCTTATCAGGGACTAGCGGGAGAGGTGAGCAGTTCTTC
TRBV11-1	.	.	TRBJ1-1	CACSLWFESNTEAFF	TGTGCCTGCAGCTTATGGTTCGAATCGAACACTGAAGCTTTCTTT
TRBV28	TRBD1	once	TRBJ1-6	CASGTGPAFSSPLHF	TGTGCCAGCGGGACAGGGCCGGCCTTTAGTTCACCCCTCCACTTT
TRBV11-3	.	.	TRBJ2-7	CASSLTPSVEQYF	TGTGCAAGTAGCTTAACACCCAGCGTCGAGCAGTACTTC
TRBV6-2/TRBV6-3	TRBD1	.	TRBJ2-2	CANESGTGHTGELFF	TGTGCAAACGAATCCGGGACAGGGCACACCGGGGAGTTGTTTTTT
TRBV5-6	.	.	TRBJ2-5	CASSGPTGIANQETQYF	TGTGCCAGCAGCGGCCCGACCGGGATAGCGAACCAAGAGACCCAGTACTTC
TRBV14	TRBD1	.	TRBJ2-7	CASNTQGSYEQYF	TGTGCTAGCAACACACAGGGGTCCTACGAGCAGTACTTT
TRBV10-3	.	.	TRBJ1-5	CAFSEYEGDQPQHF	TGTGCTTTCAGTGAGTACGAGGGCGATCAGCCCCAGCATTTT
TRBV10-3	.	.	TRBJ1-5	CDICECEGDQPQHF	TGTGACATCTGTGAGTGTGAGGGCGATCAGCCCCAGCATTTT
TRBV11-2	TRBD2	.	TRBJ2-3	CASRNRASGTYTLYF	TGTGCCAGCAGAAATAGGGCTAGCGGCACATATACGCTGTATTTT
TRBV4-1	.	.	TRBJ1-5	CATAPGGLSYQPQLF	TGCGCCACCGCCCCGGGGGGGCTTAGCTATCAGCCCCAGCTTTTT
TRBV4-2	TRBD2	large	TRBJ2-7	CASSQAASGVSYEQYF	TGTGCCAGCAGCCAAGCGGCTAGCGGGGTTTCCTACGAGCAGTACTTC
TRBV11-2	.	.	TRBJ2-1	CASSLYRLASEQFF	TGTGCCAGCAGCTTATACCGGTTAGCTAGTGAACAGTTCTTC
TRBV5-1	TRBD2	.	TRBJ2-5	CVSSMVGGSRETQYF	TGCGTCAGCAGCATGGTGGGCGGGAGTAGGGAGACCCAGTACTTC
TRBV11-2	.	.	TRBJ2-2	CTSSFAGSNTGELFF	TGTACCAGCAGCTTTGCGGGATCGAATACTGGGGAGCTGTTTTTT
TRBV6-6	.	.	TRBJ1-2	CARSHGLSPDNVYTF	TGTGCCAGGAGTCATGGGCTCTCACCGGACAATGTCTACACCTTC
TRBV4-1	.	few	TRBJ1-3	CASSQEQTGGNTIYF	TGCGCCAGCAGCCAAGAGCAGACCGGTGGAAACACCATATATTTT
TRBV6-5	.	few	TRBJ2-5	CASSYTQETQHF	TGTGCCAGCAGTTACACACAAGAGACCCAGCACTTC
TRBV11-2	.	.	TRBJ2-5	CASSLTAWGSRETQYF	TGTGCCAGCAGTTTAACAGCATGGGGCTCGAGGGAGACCCAGTACTTC